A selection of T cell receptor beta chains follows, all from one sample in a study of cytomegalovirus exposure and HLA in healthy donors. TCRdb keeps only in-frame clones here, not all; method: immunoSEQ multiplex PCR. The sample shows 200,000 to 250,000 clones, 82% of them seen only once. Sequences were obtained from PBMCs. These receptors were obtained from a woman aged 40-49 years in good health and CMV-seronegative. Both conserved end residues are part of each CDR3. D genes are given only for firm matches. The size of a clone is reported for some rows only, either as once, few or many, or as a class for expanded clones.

cdr3_aa: CSASQGSEQYF; cdr3_nt: TGCAGTGCTTCTCAGGGTAGCGAGCAGTACTTC; d_call: .; clone_size: .; j_call: TRBJ2-7; v_call: TRBV20-1
cdr3_aa: CASSLQGPYEQYF; cdr3_nt: TGTGCCAGCAGTTTACAGGGGCCCTACGAGCAGTACTTC; d_call: .; clone_size: .; j_call: TRBJ2-7; v_call: TRBV28
cdr3_aa: CASSGTPTGDTQYF; cdr3_nt: TGTGCCAGCTCGGGGACACCCACCGGAGATACGCAGTATTTT; d_call: .; clone_size: .; j_call: TRBJ2-3; v_call: TRBV18
cdr3_aa: CASSPHPDRDTEAFF; cdr3_nt: TGTGCCAGCAGCCCGCATCCAGACAGGGACACTGAAGCTTTCTTT; d_call: TRBD1; clone_size: .; j_call: TRBJ1-1; v_call: TRBV7-6
cdr3_aa: CASSIQGHGELFF; cdr3_nt: TGTGCCAGTAGTATACAGGGGCACGGGGAGCTGTTTTTT; d_call: .; clone_size: .; j_call: TRBJ2-2; v_call: TRBV19
cdr3_aa: CASSLAAAVDIQYF; cdr3_nt: TGTGCCAGCAGCTTAGCGGCAGCGGTGGACATTCAGTACTTC; d_call: .; clone_size: once; j_call: TRBJ2-4; v_call: TRBV7-2
cdr3_aa: CASRPSGGTDTQYF; cdr3_nt: TGTGCCAGTAGACCTAGCGGGGGCACAGATACGCAGTATTTT; d_call: TRBD2; clone_size: .; j_call: TRBJ2-3; v_call: TRBV19
cdr3_aa: CASSITQWRAELYGYTF; cdr3_nt: TGTGCCAGTAGTATAACACAATGGAGGGCAGAACTCTATGGCTACACCTTC; d_call: .; clone_size: .; j_call: TRBJ1-2; v_call: TRBV19
cdr3_aa: CASSLGHNTEAFF; cdr3_nt: TGTGCCAGCAGCTTAGGACACAACACTGAAGCTTTCTTT; d_call: .; clone_size: few; j_call: TRBJ1-1; v_call: TRBV11-3
cdr3_aa: CASSYARLDNEQFF; cdr3_nt: TGTGCCAGCAGTTACGCAAGACTAGACAATGAGCAGTTCTTC; d_call: .; clone_size: .; j_call: TRBJ2-1; v_call: TRBV6-5
cdr3_aa: CASSLRQGIIYGYTF; cdr3_nt: TGCGCCAGCAGCCTACGACAGGGGATCATCTATGGCTACACCTTC; d_call: TRBD1; clone_size: once; j_call: TRBJ1-2; v_call: TRBV5-1
cdr3_aa: CAWTNSYEQYF; cdr3_nt: TGTGCCTGGACCAACTCCTACGAGCAGTACTTC; d_call: .; clone_size: .; j_call: TRBJ2-7; v_call: TRBV30
cdr3_aa: CASSLLQGAGYGYTF; cdr3_nt: TGCGCCAGCAGCTTGTTACAGGGGGCCGGCTATGGCTACACCTTC; d_call: TRBD1; clone_size: .; j_call: TRBJ1-2; v_call: TRBV5-1
cdr3_aa: CASSLERQGQVFF; cdr3_nt: TGTGCCAGCAGCTTAGAGAGACAGGGTCAGGTGTTTTTT; d_call: TRBD1; clone_size: few; j_call: TRBJ1-4; v_call: TRBV7-9
cdr3_aa: CASSMEMAAYEQYF; cdr3_nt: TGTGCCAGTAGTATGGAGATGGCGGCCTACGAGCAGTACTTC; d_call: .; clone_size: .; j_call: TRBJ2-7; v_call: TRBV19
cdr3_aa: CASSGDRSSTDTQYF; cdr3_nt: TGTGCCAGCAGCGGCGACAGGAGTAGCACAGATACGCAGTATTTT; d_call: .; clone_size: .; j_call: TRBJ2-3; v_call: TRBV5-6
cdr3_aa: CASSRVTVRSADTQYF; cdr3_nt: TGTGCCAGCAGCCGGGTGACAGTAAGAAGTGCAGATACGCAGTATTTT; d_call: .; clone_size: .; j_call: TRBJ2-3; v_call: TRBV7-9
cdr3_aa: CAWFASTGNGYTF; cdr3_nt: TGTGCCTGGTTCGCGTCAACAGGGAATGGCTACACCTTC; d_call: .; clone_size: .; j_call: TRBJ1-2; v_call: TRBV30
cdr3_aa: CASSSGGQGPLEQYF; cdr3_nt: TGTGCCAGCAGTAGTGGCGGACAGGGGCCGCTCGAGCAGTACTTC; d_call: TRBD1; clone_size: .; j_call: TRBJ2-7; v_call: TRBV11-3
cdr3_aa: CSAGQGETQYF; cdr3_nt: TGCAGTGCTGGACAGGGTGAGACCCAGTACTTC; d_call: TRBD1; clone_size: .; j_call: TRBJ2-5; v_call: TRBV20-1
cdr3_aa: CASSPLLADRSDTQYF; cdr3_nt: TGTGCCAGCAGTCCATTACTAGCGGATAGGTCAGATACGCAGTATTTT; d_call: TRBD2; clone_size: .; j_call: TRBJ2-3; v_call: TRBV28
cdr3_aa: CASSGESQARYNSPLHF; cdr3_nt: TGTGCCAGCAGCGGGGAATCACAGGCCCGCTATAATTCACCCCTCCACTTT; d_call: .; clone_size: .; j_call: TRBJ1-6; v_call: TRBV9
cdr3_aa: CALRQGASTGELFF; cdr3_nt: TGTGCCCTCCGGCAGGGGGCTTCCACCGGGGAGCTGTTTTTT; d_call: TRBD1; clone_size: .; j_call: TRBJ2-2; v_call: TRBV7-9
cdr3_aa: CASSRLAGAYNEQFF; cdr3_nt: TGTGCCAGCAGCCGACTAGCGGGGGCCTACAATGAGCAGTTCTTC; d_call: TRBD2; clone_size: .; j_call: TRBJ2-1; v_call: TRBV11-2
cdr3_aa: CASSPPRVYSNQPQHF; cdr3_nt: TGTGCCAGCAGTCCGCCCAGGGTGTATAGCAATCAGCCCCAGCATTTT; d_call: .; clone_size: .; j_call: TRBJ1-5; v_call: TRBV28
cdr3_aa: CAISVPGRDQPQHF; cdr3_nt: TGCGCCATCAGTGTTCCGGGGAGGGATCAGCCCCAGCATTTT; d_call: .; clone_size: .; j_call: TRBJ1-5; v_call: TRBV10-3
cdr3_aa: CASGGDVRSYGYTF; cdr3_nt: TGTGCCAGTGGAGGGGACGTCCGGAGCTATGGCTACACCTTC; d_call: .; clone_size: .; j_call: TRBJ1-2; v_call: TRBV19
cdr3_aa: CASSYRGDSNEKLFF; cdr3_nt: TGTGCCAGCAGCTACCGAGGGGACAGTAATGAAAAACTGTTTTTT; d_call: TRBD1; clone_size: .; j_call: TRBJ1-4; v_call: TRBV7-2
cdr3_aa: CAIGGVGEQYF; cdr3_nt: TGTGCCATCGGTGGGGTCGGGGAGCAGTACTTC; d_call: .; clone_size: .; j_call: TRBJ2-7; v_call: TRBV10-3
cdr3_aa: CASSAEGDNNEQFF; cdr3_nt: TGTGCCAGCAGTGCCGAGGGGGACAACAATGAGCAGTTCTTC; d_call: .; clone_size: .; j_call: TRBJ2-1; v_call: TRBV2
cdr3_aa: CASSLVAGVDYNEQFF; cdr3_nt: TGCGCCAGCAGCTTGGTAGCGGGGGTGGACTACAATGAGCAGTTCTTC; d_call: TRBD2; clone_size: .; j_call: TRBJ2-1; v_call: TRBV5-1
cdr3_aa: CASRNWVGGANTGELFF; cdr3_nt: TGTGCCAGCAGAAATTGGGTAGGGGGAGCGAACACCGGGGAGCTGTTTTTT; d_call: .; clone_size: .; j_call: TRBJ2-2; v_call: TRBV5-4
cdr3_aa: CASSDGTSGGVKGELFF; cdr3_nt: TGTGCCAGCAGCGACGGGACTAGCGGGGGGGTCAAGGGGGAGCTGTTTTTT; d_call: TRBD2; clone_size: .; j_call: TRBJ2-2; v_call: TRBV7-9
cdr3_aa: CASSRDIGAQYNEQFF; cdr3_nt: TGTGCCAGCAGCCGAGATATAGGGGCCCAATACAATGAGCAGTTCTTC; d_call: .; clone_size: .; j_call: TRBJ2-1; v_call: TRBV14
cdr3_aa: CASSLRPVAGGHNEQFF; cdr3_nt: TGTGCCAGCAGCTTAAGGCCAGTGGCGGGGGGGCACAATGAGCAGTTCTTC; d_call: TRBD2; clone_size: .; j_call: TRBJ2-1; v_call: TRBV11-2